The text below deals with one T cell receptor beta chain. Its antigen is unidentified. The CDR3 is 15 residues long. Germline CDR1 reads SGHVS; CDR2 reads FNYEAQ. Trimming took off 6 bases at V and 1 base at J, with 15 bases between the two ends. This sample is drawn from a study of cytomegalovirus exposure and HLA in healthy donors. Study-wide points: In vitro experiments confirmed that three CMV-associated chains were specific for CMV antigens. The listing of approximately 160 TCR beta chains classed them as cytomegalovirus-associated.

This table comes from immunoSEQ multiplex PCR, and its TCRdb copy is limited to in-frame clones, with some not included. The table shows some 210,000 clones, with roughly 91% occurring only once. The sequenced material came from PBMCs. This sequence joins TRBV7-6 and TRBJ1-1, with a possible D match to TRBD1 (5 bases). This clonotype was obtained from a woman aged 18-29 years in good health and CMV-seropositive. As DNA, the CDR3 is TGTGCCAGCAGTCGTACAGGCACTTCGAACACTGAAGCTTTCTTT. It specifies CASSRTGTSNTEAFF.